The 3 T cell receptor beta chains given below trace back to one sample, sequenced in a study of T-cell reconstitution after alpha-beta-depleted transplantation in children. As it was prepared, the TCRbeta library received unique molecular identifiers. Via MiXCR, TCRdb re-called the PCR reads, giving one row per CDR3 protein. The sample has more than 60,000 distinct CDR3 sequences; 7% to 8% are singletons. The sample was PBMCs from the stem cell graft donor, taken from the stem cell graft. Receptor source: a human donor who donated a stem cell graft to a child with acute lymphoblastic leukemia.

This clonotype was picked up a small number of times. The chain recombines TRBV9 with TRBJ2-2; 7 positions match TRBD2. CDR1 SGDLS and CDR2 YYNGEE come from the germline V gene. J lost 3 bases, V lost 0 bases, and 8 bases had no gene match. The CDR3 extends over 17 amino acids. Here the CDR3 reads CASSVDAGRGDTGELFF. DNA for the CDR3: TGTGCCAGCAGCGTAGACGCCGGCCGGGGGGACACCGGGGAGCTGTTTTTT.

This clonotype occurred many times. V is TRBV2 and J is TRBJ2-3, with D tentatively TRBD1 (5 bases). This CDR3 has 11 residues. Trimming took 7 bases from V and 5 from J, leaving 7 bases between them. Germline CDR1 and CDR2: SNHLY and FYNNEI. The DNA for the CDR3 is TGTGCCAGCATGACAGAAGATACGCAGTATTTT. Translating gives CASMTEDTQYF.

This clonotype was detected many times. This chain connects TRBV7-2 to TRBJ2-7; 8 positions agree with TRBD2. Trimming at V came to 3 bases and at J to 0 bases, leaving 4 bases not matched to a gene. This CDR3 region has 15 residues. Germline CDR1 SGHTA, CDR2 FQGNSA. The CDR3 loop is CASSFLGTSSYEQYF. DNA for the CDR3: TGTGCCAGCAGCTTTCTCGGGACTAGCTCCTACGAGCAGTACTTC.